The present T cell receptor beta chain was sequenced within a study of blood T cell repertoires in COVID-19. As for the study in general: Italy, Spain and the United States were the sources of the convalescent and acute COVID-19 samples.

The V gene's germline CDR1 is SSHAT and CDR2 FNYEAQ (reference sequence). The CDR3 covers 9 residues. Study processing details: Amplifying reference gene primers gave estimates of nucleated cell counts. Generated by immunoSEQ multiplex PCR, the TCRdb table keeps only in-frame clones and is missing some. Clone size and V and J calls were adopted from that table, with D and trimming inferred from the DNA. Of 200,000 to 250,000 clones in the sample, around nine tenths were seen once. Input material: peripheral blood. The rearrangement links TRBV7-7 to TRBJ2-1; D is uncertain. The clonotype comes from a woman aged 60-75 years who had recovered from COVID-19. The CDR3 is CASPNEQFF. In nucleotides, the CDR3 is TGTGCTAGCCCGAATGAGCAGTTCTTC.